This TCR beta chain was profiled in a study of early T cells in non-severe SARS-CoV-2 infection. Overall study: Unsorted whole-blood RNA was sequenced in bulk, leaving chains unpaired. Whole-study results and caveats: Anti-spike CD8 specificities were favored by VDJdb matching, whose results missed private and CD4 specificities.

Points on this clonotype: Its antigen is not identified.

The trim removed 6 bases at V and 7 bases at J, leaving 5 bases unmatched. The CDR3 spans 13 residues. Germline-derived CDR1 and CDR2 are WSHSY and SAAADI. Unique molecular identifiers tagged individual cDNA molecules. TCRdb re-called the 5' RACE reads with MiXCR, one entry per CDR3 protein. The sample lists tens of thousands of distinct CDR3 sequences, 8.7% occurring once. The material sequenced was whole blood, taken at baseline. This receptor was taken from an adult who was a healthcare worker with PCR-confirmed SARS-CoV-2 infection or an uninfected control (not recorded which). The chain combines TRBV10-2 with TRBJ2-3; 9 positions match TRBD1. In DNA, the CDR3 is TGCGCCAGCAGGGAACAGGGGGCAAATACGCAGTATTTT. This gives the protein CASREQGANTQYF.